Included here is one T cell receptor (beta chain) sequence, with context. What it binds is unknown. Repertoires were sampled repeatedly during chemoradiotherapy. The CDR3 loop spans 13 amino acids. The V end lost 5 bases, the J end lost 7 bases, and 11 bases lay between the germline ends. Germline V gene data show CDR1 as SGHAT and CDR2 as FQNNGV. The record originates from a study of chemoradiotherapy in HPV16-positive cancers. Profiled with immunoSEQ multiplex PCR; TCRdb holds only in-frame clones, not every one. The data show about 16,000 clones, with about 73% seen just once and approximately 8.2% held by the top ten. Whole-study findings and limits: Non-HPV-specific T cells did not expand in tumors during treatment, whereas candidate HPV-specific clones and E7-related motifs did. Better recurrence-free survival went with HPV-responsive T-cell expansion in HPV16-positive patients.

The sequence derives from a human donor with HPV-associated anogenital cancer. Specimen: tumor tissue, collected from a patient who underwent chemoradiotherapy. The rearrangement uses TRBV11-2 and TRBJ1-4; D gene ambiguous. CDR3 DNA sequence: TGTGCCAGCAGCCTATCCATGGGTGAAAAACTGTTTTTT. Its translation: CASSLSMGEKLFF.